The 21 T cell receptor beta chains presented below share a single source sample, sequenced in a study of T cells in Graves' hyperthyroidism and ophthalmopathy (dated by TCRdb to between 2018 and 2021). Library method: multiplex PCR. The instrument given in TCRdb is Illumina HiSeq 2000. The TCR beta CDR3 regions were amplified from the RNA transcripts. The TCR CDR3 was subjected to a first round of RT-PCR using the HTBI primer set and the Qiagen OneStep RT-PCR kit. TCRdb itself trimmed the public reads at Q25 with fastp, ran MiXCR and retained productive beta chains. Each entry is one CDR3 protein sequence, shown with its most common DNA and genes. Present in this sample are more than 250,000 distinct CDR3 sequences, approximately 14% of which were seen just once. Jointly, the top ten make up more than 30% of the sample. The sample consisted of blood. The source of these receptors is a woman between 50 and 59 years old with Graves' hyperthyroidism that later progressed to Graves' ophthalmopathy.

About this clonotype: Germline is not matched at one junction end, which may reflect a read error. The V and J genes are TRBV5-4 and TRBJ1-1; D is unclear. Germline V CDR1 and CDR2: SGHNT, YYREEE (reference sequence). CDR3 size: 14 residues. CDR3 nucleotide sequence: TGTGCCAGCGGCTTGGAGGGTTTGAACACTGAAGCTTTCTTT. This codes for CASGLEGLNTEAFF.

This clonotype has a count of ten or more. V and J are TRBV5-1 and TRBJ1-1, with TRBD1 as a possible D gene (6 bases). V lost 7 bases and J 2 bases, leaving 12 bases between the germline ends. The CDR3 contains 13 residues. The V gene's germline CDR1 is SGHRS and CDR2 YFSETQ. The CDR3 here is CASSDRINTEAFF. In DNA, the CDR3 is TGCGCCAGCTCCGACAGGATTAACACTGAAGCTTTCTTT.

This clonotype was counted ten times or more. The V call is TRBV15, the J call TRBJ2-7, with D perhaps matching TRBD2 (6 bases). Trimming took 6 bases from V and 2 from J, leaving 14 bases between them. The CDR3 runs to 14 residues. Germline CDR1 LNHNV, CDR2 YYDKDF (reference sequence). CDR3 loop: CATREGSGAYEQYF. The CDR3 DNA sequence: TGTGCCACCAGGGAAGGTAGCGGTGCCTACGAGCAGTACTTC.

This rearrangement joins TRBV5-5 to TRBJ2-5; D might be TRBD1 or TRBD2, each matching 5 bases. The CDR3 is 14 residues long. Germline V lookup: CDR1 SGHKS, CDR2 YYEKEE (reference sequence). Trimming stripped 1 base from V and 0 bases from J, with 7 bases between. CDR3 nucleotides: TGTGCCAGCAGCTTGTGGGACGACCAAGAGACCCAGTACTTC. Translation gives CASSLWDDQETQYF. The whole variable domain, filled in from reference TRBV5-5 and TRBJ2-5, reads DAGVTQSPTHLIKTRGQQVTLRCSPISGHKSVSWYQQVLGQGPQFIFQYYEKEERGRGNFPDRFSARQFPNYSSELNVNALLLGDSALYLCASSLWDDQETQYFGPGTRLLVL.

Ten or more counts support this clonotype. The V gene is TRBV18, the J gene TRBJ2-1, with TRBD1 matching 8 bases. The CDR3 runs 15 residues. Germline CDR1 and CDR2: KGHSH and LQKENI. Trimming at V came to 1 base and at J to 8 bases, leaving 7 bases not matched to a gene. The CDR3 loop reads CASSPLRQTGDEQFF. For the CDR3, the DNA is TGTGCCAGCTCACCACTAAGACAGACAGGGGATGAGCAGTTCTTC.

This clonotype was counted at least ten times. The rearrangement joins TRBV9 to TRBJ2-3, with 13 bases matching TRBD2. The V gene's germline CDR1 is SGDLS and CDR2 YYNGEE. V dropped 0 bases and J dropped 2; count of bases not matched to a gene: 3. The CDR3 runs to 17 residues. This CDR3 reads CASSVAGLAGVTDTQYF. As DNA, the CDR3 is TGTGCCAGCAGCGTAGCTGGACTAGCGGGAGTCACAGATACGCAGTATTTT.

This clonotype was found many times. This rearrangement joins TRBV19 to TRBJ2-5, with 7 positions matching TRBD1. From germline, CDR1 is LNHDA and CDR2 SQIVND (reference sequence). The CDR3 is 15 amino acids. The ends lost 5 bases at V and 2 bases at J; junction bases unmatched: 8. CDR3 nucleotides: TGTGCCAGTAGTGTGACGACAGGGATGCAAGAGACCCAGTACTTC. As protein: CASSVTTGMQETQYF.

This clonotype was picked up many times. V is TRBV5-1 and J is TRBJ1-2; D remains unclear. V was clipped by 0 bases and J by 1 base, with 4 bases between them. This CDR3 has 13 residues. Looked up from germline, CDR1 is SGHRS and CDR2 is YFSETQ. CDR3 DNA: TGCGCCAGCAGCTTGGACAATAACTATGGCTACACCTTC. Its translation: CASSLDNNYGYTF.

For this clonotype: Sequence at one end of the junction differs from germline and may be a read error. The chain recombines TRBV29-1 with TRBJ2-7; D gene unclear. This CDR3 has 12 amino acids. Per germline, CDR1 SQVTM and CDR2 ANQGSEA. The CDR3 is CSVLGGSYEQCF. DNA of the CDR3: TGCAGCGTTTTGGGTGGTTCCTACGAGCAGTGCTTC.

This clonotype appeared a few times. Here the CDR3 reads CASSLRRLAGMSAGELFF. CDR3 coding DNA: TGTGCCAGCAGTTTACGCCGACTAGCGGGAATGTCCGCCGGGGAGCTGTTTTTT. The chain couples TRBV28 to TRBJ2-2; 11 positions match TRBD2. V shed 2 bases and J 6 bases; nucleotides not matched to a gene: 11. Germline lookup yields CDR1 MDHEN and CDR2 SYDVKM. CDR3 length equals 18 residues. Complete variable domain (other parts from reference TRBV28 and TRBJ2-2): DVKVTQSSRYLVKRTGEKVFLECVQDMDHENMFWYRQDPGLGLRLIYFSYDVKMKEKGDIPEGYSVSREKKERFSLILESASTNQTSMYLCASSLRRLAGMSAGELFFGEGSRLTVL.

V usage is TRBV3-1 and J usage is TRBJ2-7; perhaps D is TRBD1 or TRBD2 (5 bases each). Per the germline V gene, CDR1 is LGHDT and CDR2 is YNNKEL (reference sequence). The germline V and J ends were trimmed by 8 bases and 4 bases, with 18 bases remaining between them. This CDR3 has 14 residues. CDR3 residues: CASGQDFGSYEQYF. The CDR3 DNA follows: TGTGCCAGCGGACAAGATTTTGGGAGTTACGAGCAGTACTTC.

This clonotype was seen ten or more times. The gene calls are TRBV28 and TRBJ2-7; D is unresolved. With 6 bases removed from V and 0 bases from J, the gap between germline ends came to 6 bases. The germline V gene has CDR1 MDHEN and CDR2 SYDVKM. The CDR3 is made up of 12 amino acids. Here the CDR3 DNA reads TGTGCCAGCAGGGCAGTCTCCTACGAGCAGTACTTC. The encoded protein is CASRAVSYEQYF.

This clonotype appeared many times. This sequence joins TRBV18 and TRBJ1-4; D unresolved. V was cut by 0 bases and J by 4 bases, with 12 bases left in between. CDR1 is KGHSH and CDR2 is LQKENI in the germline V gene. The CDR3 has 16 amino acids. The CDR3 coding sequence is TGTGCCAGCTCACCACCCCGGGCCACGGGTAATGAAAAACTGTTTTTT. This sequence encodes CASSPPRATGNEKLFF. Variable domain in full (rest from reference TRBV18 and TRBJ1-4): NAGVMQNPRHLVRRRGQEARLRCSPMKGHSHVYWYRQLPEEGLKFMVYLQKENIIDESGMPKERFSAEFPKEGPSILRIQQVVRGDSAAYFCASSPPRATGNEKLFFGSGTQLSVL.

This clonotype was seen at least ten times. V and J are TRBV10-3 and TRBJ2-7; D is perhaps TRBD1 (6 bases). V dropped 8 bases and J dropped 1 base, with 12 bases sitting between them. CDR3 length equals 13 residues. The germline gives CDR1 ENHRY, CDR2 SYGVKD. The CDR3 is CAILIQGSYEQYF. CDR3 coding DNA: TGTGCCATCCTTATACAGGGTTCCTACGAGCAGTACTTC.

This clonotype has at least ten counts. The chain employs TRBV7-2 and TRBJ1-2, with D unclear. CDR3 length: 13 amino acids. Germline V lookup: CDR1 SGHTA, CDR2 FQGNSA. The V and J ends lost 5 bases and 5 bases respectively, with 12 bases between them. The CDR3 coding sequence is TGTGCCAGCAGCCGTCCATCCCGGTATGGCTACACCTTC. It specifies CASSRPSRYGYTF.

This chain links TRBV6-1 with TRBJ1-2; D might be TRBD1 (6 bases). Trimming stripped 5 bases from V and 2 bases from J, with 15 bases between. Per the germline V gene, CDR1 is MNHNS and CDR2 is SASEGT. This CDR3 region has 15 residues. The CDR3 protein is CASSPDSHDNYGYTF. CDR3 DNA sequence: TGTGCCAGCAGTCCGGACAGTCACGACAACTATGGCTACACCTTC.

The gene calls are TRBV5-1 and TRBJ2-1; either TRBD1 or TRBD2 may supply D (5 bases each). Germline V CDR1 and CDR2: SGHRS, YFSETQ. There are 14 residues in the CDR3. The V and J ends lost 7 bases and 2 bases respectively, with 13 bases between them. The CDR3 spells CASCLGTAYNEQFF. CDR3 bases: TGCGCCAGCTGCCTTGGGACGGCCTACAATGAGCAGTTCTTC.

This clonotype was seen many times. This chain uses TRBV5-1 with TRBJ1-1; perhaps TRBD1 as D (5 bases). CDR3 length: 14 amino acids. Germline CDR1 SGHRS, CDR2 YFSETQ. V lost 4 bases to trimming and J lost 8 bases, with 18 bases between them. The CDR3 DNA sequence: TGCGCCAGCAGCCCCCGGCCCGGGGGGGGGGAAGCTTTCTTT. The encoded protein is CASSPRPGGGEAFF.

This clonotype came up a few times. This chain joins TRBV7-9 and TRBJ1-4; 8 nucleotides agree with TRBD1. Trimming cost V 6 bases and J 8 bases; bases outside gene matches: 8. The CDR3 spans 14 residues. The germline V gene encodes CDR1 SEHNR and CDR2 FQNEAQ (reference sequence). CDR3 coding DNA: TGTGCCAGCAGGGGACAGGCTTGGGAGGAAAAACTGTTTTTT. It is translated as CASRGQAWEEKLFF.

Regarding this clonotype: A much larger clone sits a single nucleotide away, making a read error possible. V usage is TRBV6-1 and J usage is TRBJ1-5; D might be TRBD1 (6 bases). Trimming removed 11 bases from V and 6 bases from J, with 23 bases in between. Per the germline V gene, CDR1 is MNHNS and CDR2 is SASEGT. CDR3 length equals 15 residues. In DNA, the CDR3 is TGTGCCGGCTTCGGGGGCGAGGTAAGGATTCAGCCCCAGCATTTT. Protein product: CAGFGGEVRIQPQHF.

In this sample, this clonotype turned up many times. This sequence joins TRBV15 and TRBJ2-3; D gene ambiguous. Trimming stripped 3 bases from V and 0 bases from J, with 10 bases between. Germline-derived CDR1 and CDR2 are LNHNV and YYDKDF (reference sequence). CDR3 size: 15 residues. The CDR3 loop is CATSRNAESTDTQYF. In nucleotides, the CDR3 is TGTGCCACCAGCAGGAACGCGGAAAGCACAGATACGCAGTATTTT.